These 24 T cell receptor beta chains share one sample of origin, sequenced in a study of patients and donors after allogeneic stem cell transplantation. A single record per CDR3 protein comes from TCRdb applying MiXCR to the RT-PCR reads. The repertoire holds 200,000 to 250,000 distinct CDR3 sequences, with 38% as singletons. The sample consisted of blood, either unsorted or a sorted T cell fraction (not recorded which). These receptors were obtained from a human donor who was either an allogeneic HSCT recipient or a stem cell or donor lymphocyte infusion donor (not recorded which). It is not recorded whose cells these are; they may come from a transplant donor.

This clonotype was picked up a small number of times. The rearrangement joins TRBV29-1 to TRBJ1-2, with D possibly TRBD1 on 5 matching bases. CDR3 size: 12 residues. The germline V and J ends were trimmed by 4 bases and 3 bases, with 9 bases remaining between them. Germline values: CDR1 SQVTM, CDR2 ANQGSEA. CDR3 loop: CSVGGQDYGYTF. The CDR3 nucleotides read TGCAGCGTTGGGGGCCAGGACTATGGCTACACCTTC.

CDR3 sequence reads: CASSPTGTGTYEQYF. The CDR3 bases are TGTGCCAGCAGCCCAACCGGGACAGGGACGTACGAGCAGTACTTC. The gene calls are TRBV9 and TRBJ2-7; 9 bases agree with TRBD1. The CDR3 sequence is 15 residues long. The germline V gene encodes CDR1 SGDLS and CDR2 YYNGEE. The V and J ends lost 4 bases and 4 bases, in that order; junction bases with no gene match: 9.

The chain employs TRBV10-3 and TRBJ2-3; the D gene is possibly TRBD2 (5 bases). Germline CDR1 and CDR2: ENHRY and SYGVKD. The CDR3 extends over 13 amino acids. Deletions cut 10 bases from V and 2 bases from J, with 13 bases between. CDR3 nucleotides: TGTGCCACCAAGGAGGAGATCACAGATACGCAGTATTTT. Translated, it gives CATKEEITDTQYF.

The V gene is TRBV7-2, the J gene TRBJ2-7, with TRBD1 matching 8 bases. Germline trimming cut 6 bases from V and 0 bases from J; bases unmatched to any gene: 10. The CDR3 covers 16 residues. CDR1 SGHTA and CDR2 FQGNSA come from the germline V gene. The chain's CDR3 is CASSRTRDRSSYEQYF. CDR3 DNA: TGTGCCAGCAGTCGAACACGGGACAGGAGCTCCTACGAGCAGTACTTC.

The J gene is TRBJ2-5, the V gene TRBV3-1; 8 bases are shared with TRBD2. Germline V gene lookup returns CDR1 LGHDT and CDR2 YNNKEL (reference sequence). The CDR3 loop spans 15 amino acids. The V and J ends lost 6 bases and 5 bases, in that order; junction bases with no gene match: 11. The DNA for the CDR3 is TGTGCCAGCAGTCGTGCGATTAGCGGGACTGAGACCCAGTACTTC. Amino acids: CASSRAISGTETQYF.

This clonotype has just a few counts. The J gene is TRBJ1-3, the V gene TRBV18, with D possibly TRBD1 on 5 matching bases. The CDR3 length is 15 residues. Germline CDR1 reads KGHSH; CDR2 reads LQKENI. With 6 bases removed from V and 4 bases from J, the gap between germline ends came to 16 bases. CDR3 amino acids: CASSLVGADGNTIYF. CDR3 sequence (DNA): TGTGCCAGCTCCCTTGTCGGGGCGGACGGAAACACCATATATTTT.

The chain couples TRBV30 to TRBJ2-5; 7 nucleotides match TRBD2. With V trimmed by 2 bases and J by 2 bases, 8 bases remained unmatched. This CDR3 contains 15 residues. CDR1 and CDR2 (germline): GTSNPN, SVGIG (reference sequence). The CDR3 loop is CAWSNVGLLQETQYF. The CDR3 DNA reads as TGTGCCTGGAGTAACGTGGGACTACTACAAGAGACCCAGTACTTC.

The chain recombines TRBV29-1 with TRBJ2-2; 8 positions match TRBD1. The CDR3 consists of 13 residues. Germline lookup yields CDR1 SQVTM and CDR2 ANQGSEA. CDR3 nucleotides: TGCAGTGCAGACAGGGGTAACACCGGGGAGCTGTTTTTT. Translating it yields CSADRGNTGELFF.

In its sample, this clonotype was seen a few times. The V gene is TRBV7-2, the J gene TRBJ1-5; D call uncertain. The length of the CDR3 is 14 residues. Looked up from germline, CDR1 is SGHTA and CDR2 is FQGNSA. Trimming removed 5 bases from V and 0 bases from J, with 8 bases in between. In DNA, the CDR3 is TGTGCCAGCAGCCCCGATTATAGCAATCAGCCCCAGCATTTT. This encodes CASSPDYSNQPQHF.

The rearrangement uses TRBV10-3 and TRBJ2-7; 9 positions match TRBD2. Germline trimming cut 0 bases from V and 2 bases from J; bases unmatched to any gene: 5. The CDR3 length is 16 residues. Germline values: CDR1 ENHRY, CDR2 SYGVKD. Here the CDR3 DNA reads TGTGCCATCAGTGAGTCGGGTAGCGGGGGTCCCTACGAGCAGTACTTC. Amino acid sequence: CAISESGSGGPYEQYF.

This clonotype has more than one count but fewer than ten. The gene calls are TRBV4-2 and TRBJ1-2; D call uncertain. V shed 1 base and J shed 4 bases, with 7 bases lying between them. This CDR3 is 13 amino acids long. Germline loops: CDR1 LGHNA, CDR2 YNFKEQ. DNA for the CDR3: TGTGCCAGCAGCCAAGGATCTTCCTATGGCTACACCTTC. Residues: CASSQGSSYGYTF.

In this sample, this clonotype turned up a few times. The J gene is TRBJ2-5, the V gene TRBV4-1; 9 bases match TRBD1. Germline V CDR1 and CDR2: MGHRA, YSYEKL. The CDR3 consists of 17 residues. After removal of 1 base from V and 3 bases from J, the junction contained 9 bases not matched to a gene. CDR3 sequence reads: CASSQVGFRTGEETQYF. The CDR3 nucleotides are TGCGCCAGCAGCCAAGTAGGGTTCCGGACAGGGGAAGAGACCCAGTACTTC.

This clonotype turned up a few times. The chain recombines TRBV29-1 with TRBJ1-1; 8 positions match TRBD1. The V gene's germline CDR1 is SQVTM and CDR2 ANQGSEA. The V segment lost 8 bases and the J segment 5 bases; nucleotides outside the gene matches: 13. CDR3 length: 14 amino acids. In nucleotides, the CDR3 is TGCAGCACACAGCCGGGACAGGTGGTAACTGAAGCTTTCTTT. As protein: CSTQPGQVVTEAFF.

There are a few counts of this clonotype. The chain links TRBV29-1 to TRBJ1-5; D gene unclear. Trimming removed 1 base from V and 7 bases from J, with 11 bases in between. CDR3 length: 13 residues. The germline V gene has CDR1 SQVTM and CDR2 ANQGSEA. Written as DNA, the CDR3 is TGCAGCGTTGAAGGAGACGGCGGGCAGCCCCAGCATTTT. This codes for CSVEGDGGQPQHF.

This clonotype was detected a few times. The DNA of the CDR3 is TGTGCCAGCAGTTACTCACAGGGATCCGATGGCTACACCTTC. Translation: CASSYSQGSDGYTF. V gene TRBV6-2 or TRBV6-3 combines with J gene TRBJ1-2, with D possibly matching TRBD1 (6 bases). The length of the CDR3 is 14 residues. Trimming took 0 bases from V and 6 from J, leaving 11 bases between them. Germline values: CDR1 MNHEY, CDR2 SVGEGT.

This chain links TRBV4-2 with TRBJ1-5; unclear D gene. Trimming took 5 bases from V and 0 from J, leaving 11 bases between them. The germline V gene has CDR1 LGHNA and CDR2 YNFKEQ. The CDR3 contains 15 residues. The CDR3 region is CASSNDTYSNQPQHF. The CDR3 nucleotides are TGTGCCAGCAGCAACGATACATATAGCAATCAGCCCCAGCATTTT.

This clonotype was observed a single time. V is TRBV7-8 and J is TRBJ2-5, with 10 bases matching TRBD1. Germline CDR1 reads SGHVS; CDR2 reads FQNEAQ. The CDR3 spans 14 residues. The J segment lost 4 bases and the V segment lost 5 bases, leaving 4 bases of the junction unmatched. The DNA of the CDR3 is TGTGCCAGCAGCGCACGGACAGGGGGAGAGACCCAGTACTTC. Its translation: CASSARTGGETQYF.

The CDR3 bases are TGCGCCAGCAGCTTCTACCCAACTAGCGGGGGGAGCAATGAGCAGTTCTTC. This gives the protein CASSFYPTSGGSNEQFF. The chain links TRBV5-1 to TRBJ2-1; 12 nucleotides agree with TRBD2. Germline CDR1 reads SGHRS; CDR2 reads YFSETQ. The V segment lost 2 bases and the J segment 6 bases; nucleotides outside the gene matches: 9. This CDR3 has 17 amino acids.

The chain employs TRBV6-1 and TRBJ2-1; D is ambiguous. The CDR3 consists of 18 residues. Germline CDR1 and CDR2: MNHNS and SASEGT. Trimming took 0 bases from V and 1 from J, leaving 16 bases between them. CDR3 in DNA: TGTGCCAGCAGTGAAGCTCCGCCAGCTAGTGGGTCCTACAATGAGCAGTTCTTC. Protein product: CASSEAPPASGSYNEQFF.

The chain links TRBV5-1 to TRBJ2-5; possibly TRBD1 or TRBD2 for D (5 bases each). CDR1 is SGHRS, CDR2 YFSETQ, per germline. This CDR3 has 15 amino acids. The V and J ends lost 0 bases and 0 bases respectively, with 9 bases between them. This CDR3 reads CASSLEGTYQETQYF. In DNA form, the CDR3 reads TGCGCCAGCAGCTTGGAGGGGACGTACCAAGAGACCCAGTACTTC.

In this sample, this clonotype turned up a few times. In nucleotides, the CDR3 is TGCGCCAGCAGCCAAGAGGCTTATGGCTACACCTTC. Translated, it gives CASSQEAYGYTF. The J gene is TRBJ1-2, the V gene TRBV4-1, with D unclear. The germline V and J ends were trimmed by 0 bases and 5 bases, with 4 bases remaining between them. Germline V lookup: CDR1 MGHRA, CDR2 YSYEKL. CDR3 length: 12 residues.

The chain joins TRBV12-3 or TRBV12-4 to TRBJ1-2, with 7 positions matching TRBD1. The CDR3 totals 13 residues. J lost 0 bases, V lost 6 bases, and 1 base had no gene match. For the CDR3, the DNA is TGTGCCAGCAGGCAGGGGGCTAACTATGGCTACACCTTC. Its translation is CASRQGANYGYTF.

V and J are TRBV18 and TRBJ2-1; possible D gene TRBD2, 5 bases. The CDR3 runs 17 residues. V gave up 0 bases and J gave up 6 bases, with 18 bases separating them. Germline lookup yields CDR1 KGHSH and CDR2 LQKENI. The CDR3, as DNA: TGTGCCAGCTCACCACCGGACGGGGTCTATCCCCGCAATGAGCAGTTCTTC. It specifies CASSPPDGVYPRNEQFF.

The chain employs TRBV12-3 or TRBV12-4 and TRBJ1-6, with 8 bases fitting TRBD1. V shed 1 base and J 0 bases; nucleotides not matched to a gene: 2. The CDR3 is 17 amino acids. CDR3 region: CASSLGTGSSYNSPLHF. In nucleotides, the CDR3 is TGTGCCAGCAGTTTAGGGACAGGGAGCTCCTATAATTCACCCCTCCACTTT.